This TCR beta chain appears in the sequencing data of a study of response to subunit inactivated influenza vaccine. Study-wide results and limits: Authors suggested each seasonal flu vaccination may recruit only limited numbers of new T cells.

This clonotype appeared many times. What it binds is unknown. TCRdb re-analysed the RT-PCR reads in MiXCR, keeping a single row per CDR3 protein. In the table there are 450,000 to 500,000 distinct CDR3 sequences, about 10% of which are singletons. The sequence was obtained from a man over 45 who received an inactivated influenza vaccine. The source material was PBMCs from blood, sampled more than 35 days after vaccination.

CDR3 coding DNA: TGCAGACCTATGAGGGGGGCGCTTGACTATGGCTACACCTTC. Translation: CRPMRGALDYGYTF. The chain uses TRBV29-1 and TRBJ1-2; maybe TRBD1 (6 bases). CDR3 length: 14 residues. Per germline, CDR1 SQVTM and CDR2 ANQGSEA.